A single sample gave rise to the 29 T cell receptor beta chains below, sequenced in a study of molecular identifiers for immune sequencing clone quantification. In TCRdb, the PCR reads were re-called with MiXCR into one record per CDR3 protein. The repertoire has 250,000 to 400,000 distinct CDR3 sequences, roughly 23% of them found once; the top ten carry approximately 0.8%. The specimen was naive CD8+ T cells from blood, with Jurkat cell RNA spiked in. The subset is: FACS-sorted CD8+CD4-CCR7+CD45RA+ naive T cells. The receptors were sampled from a human donor in good health. Some libraries in this study had Jurkat cell RNA spiked in.

This clonotype was seen ten or more times. This rearrangement joins TRBV4-3 to TRBJ1-1; D unclear. Germline V gene lookup returns CDR1 LGHNA and CDR2 YSLEER. Trimming removed 0 bases at V and 1 base at J, with 9 bases between. The CDR3 covers 15 residues. The CDR3 protein is CASSQDGGENTEAFF. Written as DNA, the CDR3 is TGCGCCAGCAGCCAAGACGGCGGAGAGAACACTGAAGCTTTCTTT.

This clonotype was observed a handful of times. The CDR3 nucleotides are TGTGCCAGCAGCCGCTGGGGCGATGAGCAGTTCTTC. It codes for CASSRWGDEQFF. The chain uses TRBV11-2 and TRBJ2-1, with D perhaps matching TRBD1 (5 bases). Germline-derived CDR1 and CDR2 are SGHAT and FQNNGV. This CDR3 spans 12 amino acids. Deletions cut 5 bases from V and 8 bases from J, with 10 bases between.

Only a few counts were recorded for this clonotype. The chain recombines TRBV19 with TRBJ2-7; D is ambiguous. The CDR3 extends over 14 amino acids. In germline, CDR1 is LNHDA, CDR2 SQIVND (reference sequence). V lost 5 bases, J lost 5 bases, and 16 bases lay in between. The DNA of the CDR3 is TGTGCCAGTAGTTCCCCCGGACGAGCGAACGAGCAGTACTTC. Protein product: CASSSPGRANEQYF.

This clonotype occurred many times. The chain uses TRBV14 and TRBJ1-2; D gene ambiguous. Germline assignment: CDR1 SGHDN and CDR2 FVKESK. The CDR3 is 15 amino acids. The V gene lost 1 base and the J gene lost 0 bases, with 9 bases spanning the gap. DNA of the CDR3: TGTGCCAGCAGCCAAGCACAACTTACTAACTATGGCTACACCTTC. Translating gives CASSQAQLTNYGYTF.

A remark on this clonotype: A much larger clone differs by one base, so this may be a read error. J is TRBJ1-2 and V is TRBV3-1; 9 nucleotides line up with TRBD1. Per the germline V gene, CDR1 is LGHDT and CDR2 is YNNKEL (reference sequence). The CDR3 sequence is 14 residues long. The DNA for the CDR3 is TGTGCCAGCAGTCCGGGACAGGGAGGATATGGCTACGCCTTC. Its protein product is CASSPGQGGYGYAF.

Remarks on this clonotype: This may be a read error: a much more frequent sequence differs by one nucleotide. The chain recombines TRBV2 with TRBJ2-7; 8 bases line up with TRBD2. The CDR3 sequence is 15 residues long. CDR1 SNHLY and CDR2 FYNNEI come from the germline V gene. V shed 7 bases, J shed 2 bases, and the junction held 10 bases outside the gene matches. CDR3 coding DNA: TGTGCCAGCACGTGGGGCCAGCGGGGGACCTACGAGCAGTACTTC. The encoded protein is CASTWGQRGTYEQYF.

This clonotype was counted at least ten times. The V and J genes are TRBV29-1 and TRBJ2-3; 12 bases map to TRBD2. J gave up 2 bases and V 1 base, and 4 bases lay outside the gene matches. Per the germline V gene, CDR1 is SQVTM and CDR2 is ANQGSEA. CDR3 size: 16 residues. The CDR3 region is CSVEGRTSGITDTQYF. The CDR3 bases are TGCAGCGTTGAAGGGAGGACTAGCGGGATCACAGATACGCAGTATTTT.

Many counts were recorded for this clonotype. The chain joins TRBV28 to TRBJ2-1, with 9 nucleotides matching TRBD2. The CDR3 runs 14 residues. Germline-derived CDR1 and CDR2 are MDHEN and SYDVKM. V was pared by 6 bases and J by 8 bases, with 8 bases of the junction left unmatched. The DNA of the CDR3 is TGTGCCAGCAGGGCCCGTGGGACTAGCTATGAGCAGTTCTTC. Translation: CASRARGTSYEQFF. The full variable domain, with the rest looked up from reference TRBV28 and TRBJ2-1, is DVKVTQSSRYLVKRTGEKVFLECVQDMDHENMFWYRQDPGLGLRLIYFSYDVKMKEKGDIPEGYSVSREKKERFSLILESASTNQTSMYLCASRARGTSYEQFFGPGTRLTVL.

As for this clonotype: Possible read error: a much larger clone is one base away. The chain uses TRBV4-1 and TRBJ1-6, with TRBD1 as a possible D gene (6 bases). The CDR3 is 16 amino acids. Per germline, CDR1 MGHRA and CDR2 YSYEKL. DNA for the CDR3: TGCGCCAGCGGCCAAGTCCTGACAGGAGGGAATTCACCCCTCCACTTT. It yields the protein CASGQVLTGGNSPLHF.

The rearrangement joins TRBV19 to TRBJ2-2, with 8 bases aligning to TRBD1. Trimming took 5 bases from V and 8 from J; bases not matched to a gene: 13. The V gene's germline CDR1 is LNHDA and CDR2 SQIVND (reference sequence). CDR3 length: 16 amino acids. The CDR3 loop is CASSDRDRGRPGELFF. The CDR3 nucleotides read TGTGCCAGTAGTGACCGAGACAGGGGTCGGCCTGGGGAGCTGTTTTTT.

CDR3 in amino acids: CASSMVTNTEAFF. CDR3 DNA sequence: TGTGCCAGTAGTATGGTCACGAACACTGAAGCTTTCTTT. V and J are TRBV19 and TRBJ1-1; D is undetermined. Per the germline V gene, CDR1 is LNHDA and CDR2 is SQIVND (reference sequence). CDR3 length: 13 residues. V was trimmed by 3 bases and J by 1 base, leaving 6 bases between them. The variable domain in full, with the rest retrieved from reference TRBV19 and TRBJ1-1, is DGGITQSPKYLFRKEGQNVTLSCEQNLNHDAMYWYRQDPGQGLRLIYYSQIVNDFQKGDIAEGYSVSREKKESFPLTVTSAQKNPTAFYLCASSMVTNTEAFFGQGTRLTVV.

This clonotype was counted ten times or more. The chain couples TRBV12-5 to TRBJ2-1; 8 nucleotides agree with TRBD1. V lost 0 bases, J lost 3 bases, and 4 bases stayed unmatched. This CDR3 is built from 16 residues. Germline CDR1 reads LGHNT; CDR2 reads FRNRAP. The CDR3: CASGLVGTGVYNEQFF. In DNA, the CDR3 is TGTGCTAGTGGTTTGGTTGGGACAGGAGTCTACAATGAGCAGTTCTTC.

In this sample, this clonotype turned up once. The rearrangement links TRBV4-1 to TRBJ2-3, with a weak D call TRBD2 (6 bases). V was clipped by 3 bases and J by 0 bases, with 13 bases between them. The CDR3 consists of 16 residues. Germline V CDR1 and CDR2: MGHRA, YSYEKL. CDR3 residues: CASSQIAERSTDTQYF. The DNA of the CDR3 is TGCGCCAGCAGCCAGATAGCGGAACGAAGCACAGATACGCAGTATTTT.

This clonotype has a count of ten or more. This chain joins TRBV19 and TRBJ1-5; D is possibly TRBD1 (6 bases). In germline, CDR1 is LNHDA, CDR2 SQIVND (reference sequence). This CDR3 region has 16 residues. The V end was cut by 3 bases, the J end by 0 bases, with 12 bases between. CDR3 loop: CASSIPGTHSNQPQHF. For the CDR3, the DNA is TGTGCCAGTAGTATCCCCGGGACACATAGCAATCAGCCCCAGCATTTT.

This clonotype was counted ten times or more. The V and J genes are TRBV29-1 and TRBJ2-4, with 8 bases that match TRBD1. With V trimmed by 7 bases and J by 6 bases, 5 bases remained unmatched. Germline V lookup: CDR1 SQVTM, CDR2 ANQGSEA. The CDR3 is 12 residues long. The chain's CDR3 is CSAETGANIQYF. The CDR3 DNA reads as TGCAGCGCCGAGACAGGGGCAAACATTCAGTACTTC. The whole variable domain, remainder taken from reference TRBV29-1 and TRBJ2-4, is SAVISQKPSRDICQRGTSLTIQCQVDSQVTMMFWYRQQPGQSLTLIATANQGSEATYESGFVIDKFPISRPNLTFSTLTVSNMSPEDSSIYLCSAETGANIQYFGAGTRLSVL.

About this clonotype: Being one base from a much bigger clone, this may be a read error. CDR3 residues: CASSTLQYSNQPQHF. The CDR3 region has the DNA TGTGCCAGTAGTACGTTACAATATAGCAATCAGCCCCAGCATTTT. J is TRBJ1-5 and V is TRBV19, with no clear D. The CDR3 covers 15 residues. V lost 4 bases to trimming and J lost 0 bases, with 10 bases between them. In germline, CDR1 is LNHDA, CDR2 SQIVND (reference sequence). Complete variable domain (other parts from reference TRBV19 and TRBJ1-5): DGGITQSPKYLFRKEGQNVTLSCEQNLNHDAMYWYRQDPGQGLRLIYYSQIVNDFQKGDIAEGYSVSREKKESFPLTVTSAQKNPTAFYLCASSTLQYSNQPQHFGDGTRLSIL.

This clonotype was observed many times. The chain uses TRBV7-2 and TRBJ2-4; 8 bases match TRBD1. This CDR3 contains 16 residues. The V segment lost 5 bases and the J segment 0 bases; nucleotides outside the gene matches: 6. Germline-derived CDR1 and CDR2 are SGHTA and FQGNSA. The CDR3 spells CASSQGQGLAKNIQYF. The CDR3 DNA reads as TGTGCCAGCAGCCAAGGACAGGGTTTAGCCAAAAACATTCAGTACTTC.

There are many counts of this clonotype. The rearrangement joins TRBV28 to TRBJ2-7; 8 bases are a match to TRBD2. Trimming took 5 bases from V and 9 from J; bases not matched to a gene: 12. Germline assignment: CDR1 MDHEN and CDR2 SYDVKM. This CDR3 region has 14 residues. CDR3 amino acids: CASSRLHQREPQYF. CDR3 DNA: TGTGCCAGCAGTCGCCTTCACCAGCGGGAGCCGCAGTACTTC.

This rearrangement joins TRBV5-1 to TRBJ2-7; D could derive from TRBD1 or TRBD2 (5 bases each). Germline V gene sequence: CDR1 SGHRS, CDR2 YFSETQ. CDR3 length: 12 amino acids. Trimming stripped 0 bases from V and 7 bases from J, with 8 bases between. The DNA for the CDR3 is TGCGCCAGCAGCTTGGGGGACCTGGAGCAGTACTTC. This sequence encodes CASSLGDLEQYF.

Worth noting for this clonotype: This may stem from a read error, because a much larger clone lies one nucleotide away. The chain has TRBV4-1 and TRBJ2-1, with D possibly called TRBD1 or TRBD2 (5 bases each). The CDR3 runs 14 residues. CDR1 and CDR2 from the germline V gene are MGHRA and YSYEKL. Trimming removed 2 bases at V and 9 bases at J, with 14 bases between. This CDR3 is CASSQRERGTEQFF. CDR3 nucleotides: TGCGCCAGCAGCCAACGTGAACGGGGCACTGAGCAGTTCTTC.

This clonotype came up many times. This sequence joins TRBV18 and TRBJ1-5, with 7 bases matching TRBD1. Germline lookup yields CDR1 KGHSH and CDR2 LQKENI. Trimming removed 2 bases from V and 3 bases from J; junction bases left unmatched: 4. This CDR3 spans 15 amino acids. Written as DNA, the CDR3 is TGTGCCAGCTCACCAGGGACAGTTTTCAATCAGCCCCAGCATTTT. Its translation: CASSPGTVFNQPQHF.

This clonotype was seen many times. V gene TRBV5-4 combines with J gene TRBJ2-7; D uncertain. This CDR3 is built from 14 residues. The V end lost 4 bases, the J end lost 3 bases, and 14 bases lay between the germline ends. CDR1 and CDR2 (germline): SGHNT, YYREEE (reference sequence). CDR3 protein: CASSRGWYSYEQYF. CDR3 bases: TGTGCCAGCAGCCGTGGATGGTACAGCTACGAGCAGTACTTC.

This chain joins TRBV4-3 and TRBJ2-6; D is unclear. The germline V gene encodes CDR1 LGHNA and CDR2 YSLEER. This CDR3 comprises 17 residues. The V end lost 0 bases, the J end lost 2 bases, and 11 bases lay between the germline ends. The CDR3 nucleotides are TGCGCCAGCAGCCAAGATGGATGGGTAACTGGGGCCAACGTCCTGACTTTC. It yields the protein CASSQDGWVTGANVLTF.

Comments on this clonotype: One base away lies a much larger clone, so this may be a sequencing read error. The gene calls are TRBV14 and TRBJ1-1, with D maybe TRBD1 (5 bases). The germline CDR1 and CDR2 sequences are SGHDN and FVKESK. This CDR3 has 14 residues. Trimming removed 1 base at V and 7 bases at J, with 13 bases between. The CDR3 region is CASSQVHGQIEAFF. The CDR3 DNA reads as TGTGCCAGCAGCCAAGTCCACGGACAAATTGAAGCTTTCTTT.

This clonotype has ten or more counts. This chain uses TRBV7-9 with TRBJ2-5; 8 bases are shared with TRBD2. Germline lookup yields CDR1 SEHNR and CDR2 FQNEAQ (reference sequence). The ends lost 8 bases at V and 1 base at J; junction bases unmatched: 6. The CDR3 is made up of 14 amino acids. CDR3 residues: CASGFSGVQETQYF. Written as DNA, the CDR3 is TGTGCCAGCGGTTTTAGCGGGGTCCAAGAGACCCAGTACTTC.

This clonotype was picked up many times. J is TRBJ2-1 and V is TRBV7-9; D remains unclear. Trimming removed 2 bases from V and 9 bases from J, with 8 bases in between. The germline gives CDR1 SEHNR, CDR2 FQNEAQ (reference sequence). There are 12 residues in the CDR3. The CDR3 DNA sequence: TGTGCCAGCAGCTTAATCGTTGTTGAGCAGTTCTTC. Translated: CASSLIVVEQFF.

This clonotype was recorded at least ten times. The chain couples TRBV7-9 to TRBJ1-1, with D tentatively TRBD1 (6 bases). This CDR3 has 15 amino acids. Germline V lookup: CDR1 SEHNR, CDR2 FQNEAQ (reference sequence). Trimming pared 8 bases from V and 3 bases from J, leaving 19 bases between. The CDR3 coding sequence is TGTGCCAGCTCAGGAGATAGCGGGGGGCACACTGAAGCTTTCTTT. Translating gives CASSGDSGGHTEAFF. Filled out from reference TRBV7-9 and TRBJ1-1, the complete variable domain reads DTGVSQNPRHKITKRGQNVTFRCDPISEHNRLYWYRQTLGQGPEFLTYFQNEAQLEKSRLLSDRFSAERPKGSFSTLEIQRTEQGDSAMYLCASSGDSGGHTEAFFGQGTRLTVV.

This clonotype was found many times. This rearrangement joins TRBV6-6 to TRBJ2-7; 7 bases fit TRBD2. Trimming at V came to 2 bases and at J to 5 bases, leaving 9 bases not matched to a gene. The CDR3 sequence is 15 residues long. The germline V gene has CDR1 MNHNY and CDR2 SVGAGI (reference sequence). The CDR3 DNA is TGTGCCAGCAGTTACACGCCGGGACTACTACACGAGCAGTACTTC. It encodes CASSYTPGLLHEQYF.

This clonotype was counted ten times or more. The chain carries TRBV7-6 and TRBJ1-1, with unresolved D. This CDR3 has 11 residues. The V and J ends lost 5 bases and 6 bases respectively, with 7 bases between them. CDR1 SGHVS and CDR2 FNYEAQ come from the germline V gene. The CDR3 here is CASSAGAEAFF. For the CDR3, the DNA is TGTGCCAGCAGCGCCGGGGCTGAAGCTTTCTTT.